What follows is one TCR beta chain and its context. Clones were read by immunoSEQ multiplex PCR, and TCRdb kept only the in-frame ones, dropping some. The table records tens of thousands of clones, 85% to 95% of them present only once. The data were obtained in a study of OX40 agonist ivuxolimab in advanced cancers. There are 13 residues in the CDR3. The V end lost 0 bases, the J end lost 4 bases, and 7 bases lay between the germline ends. CDR1 and CDR2 from the germline V gene are SGDLS and YYNGEE. This TCR derives from an adult with an advanced solid tumor such as melanoma, head and neck, liver or kidney cancer. Sequencing was performed on CD4+ or CD8+ T cells sorted from blood, taken in a trial of the OX40 agonist ivuxolimab. This chain connects TRBV9 to TRBJ1-1; weak D call: TRBD1 (6 bases). The CDR3 protein is CASSVGGLTEAFF. DNA for the CDR3: TGTGCCAGCAGCGTAGGGGGGCTCACTGAAGCTTTCTTT.